This record covers a single T cell receptor beta chain. What it binds is not known. Cells designated naive CD8 were CD45RO-negative and were positively selected for CCR7, with terminally differentiated effector memory CD45RA+ cells excluded. Each sample came from a Caucasian adult donor living in Nashville, Tennessee. The data are from a study of shared clonotypes between healthy human individuals. Overall study findings and caveats: Clonotype sharing across a few donors was observed for roughly 5% of naive CD4 clonotypes.

Each sorted subset replicate got 200 ng genomic DNA, roughly 33,000 genomes. The repertoire was sequenced with immunoSEQ multiplex PCR; TCRdb's copy has only in-frame clones and lacks some. The data show approximately 740,000 clones, 90% to 95% seen once. Sequencing was carried out using naive CD8+ T cells sorted from blood. This clonotype originated in a man aged 30-40 years in good health.

CDR3 nucleotides: TGTGCCAGCAGTTTATCGTCGAGCAATGAGCAGTTCTTC. This gives the protein CASSLSSSNEQFF. The chain is built from TRBV27 and TRBJ2-1; D is unclear. The CDR3 extends over 13 amino acids. V was clipped by 0 bases and J by 6 bases, with 6 bases between them. Germline V lookup: CDR1 MNHEY, CDR2 SMNVEV (reference sequence).